The subject of this entry is one TCR beta chain. Its specificity is not known. This specimen belongs to a study of memory CD4+ T cells and cytomegalovirus serostatus. Study observations and caveats: The CMV-associated TCR signature appears largely within the CD4+ memory repertoire.

Some clones are missing from TCRdb's copy, which holds only in-frame ones; the method was immunoSEQ multiplex PCR. The table records approximately 50,000 clones, about 80% of them present only once. Germline V CDR1 and CDR2: MRHNA, SNTAGT. Germline trimming cut 4 bases from V and 9 bases from J; bases unmatched to any gene: 5. CDR3 size: 15 residues. Single viable CD3+CD4+CD8-CD45RO+ cells were sorted as the memory CD4+ T cells. The chain employs TRBV6-4 and TRBJ2-1, with 14 bases identical to TRBD2. This sequence was found in an adult in good health and CMV-seropositive. Sequencing was done on a sample of memory CD4+ T cells from blood. The CDR3 here is CASSGGTSGSSEQFF. CDR3 nucleotides: TGTGCCAGCAGTGGTGGGACTAGCGGGAGTAGTGAGCAGTTCTTC.